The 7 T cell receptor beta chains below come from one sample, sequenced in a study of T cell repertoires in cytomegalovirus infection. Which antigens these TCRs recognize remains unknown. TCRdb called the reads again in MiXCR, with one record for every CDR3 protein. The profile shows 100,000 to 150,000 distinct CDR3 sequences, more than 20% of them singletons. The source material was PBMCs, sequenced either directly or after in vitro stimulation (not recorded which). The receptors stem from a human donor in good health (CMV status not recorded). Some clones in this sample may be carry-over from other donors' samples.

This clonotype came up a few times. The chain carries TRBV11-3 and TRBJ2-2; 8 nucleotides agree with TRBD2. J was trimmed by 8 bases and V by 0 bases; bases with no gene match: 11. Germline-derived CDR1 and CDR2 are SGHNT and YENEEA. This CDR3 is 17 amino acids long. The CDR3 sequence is CASSLEPGLVTSGELFF. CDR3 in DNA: TGTGCCAGCAGCTTAGAACCGGGACTAGTAACGAGTGGGGAGCTGTTTTTT.

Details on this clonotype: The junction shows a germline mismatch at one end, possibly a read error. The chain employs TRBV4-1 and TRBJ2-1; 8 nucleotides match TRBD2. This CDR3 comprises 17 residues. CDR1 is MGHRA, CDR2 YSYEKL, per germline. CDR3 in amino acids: CASSQARGLDYTNEQFF. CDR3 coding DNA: TGCGCCAGCAGTCAAGCACGGGGACTAGATTATACCAATGAGCAGTTCTTC.

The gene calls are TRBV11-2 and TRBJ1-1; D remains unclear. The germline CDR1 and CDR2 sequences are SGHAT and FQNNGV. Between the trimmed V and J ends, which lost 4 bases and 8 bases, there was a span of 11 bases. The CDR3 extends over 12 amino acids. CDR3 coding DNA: TGTGCCAGCAGCTCGAACTGGAGGGAAGCTTTCTTT. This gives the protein CASSSNWREAFF.

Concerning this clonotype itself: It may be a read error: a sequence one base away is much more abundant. Written as DNA, the CDR3 is TGTGCCAGCAGTCCAGGACAGGGTCCCATCAATGAAAAACTGTTTTTT. It translates to CASSPGQGPINEKLFF. V usage is TRBV12-3 or TRBV12-4 and J usage is TRBJ1-4; TRBD1 agrees at 8 bases. This CDR3 is 16 amino acids long. V trimming: 5 bases; J trimming: 5 bases; junction bases outside the gene matches: 10.

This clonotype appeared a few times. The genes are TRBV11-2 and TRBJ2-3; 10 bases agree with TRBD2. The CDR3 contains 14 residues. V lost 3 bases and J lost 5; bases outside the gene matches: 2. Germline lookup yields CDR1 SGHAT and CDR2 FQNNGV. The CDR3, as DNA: TGTGCCAGCAGCTTCGGACTAGCGGTAGATACGCAGTATTTT. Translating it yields CASSFGLAVDTQYF.

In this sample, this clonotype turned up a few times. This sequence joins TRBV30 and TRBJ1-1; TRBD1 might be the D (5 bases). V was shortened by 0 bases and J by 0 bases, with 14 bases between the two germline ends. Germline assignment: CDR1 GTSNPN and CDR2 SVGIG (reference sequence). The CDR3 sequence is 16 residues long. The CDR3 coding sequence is TGTGCCTGGAGTGTATGGGGGGGACGGATGAACACTGAAGCTTTCTTT. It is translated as CAWSVWGGRMNTEAFF.

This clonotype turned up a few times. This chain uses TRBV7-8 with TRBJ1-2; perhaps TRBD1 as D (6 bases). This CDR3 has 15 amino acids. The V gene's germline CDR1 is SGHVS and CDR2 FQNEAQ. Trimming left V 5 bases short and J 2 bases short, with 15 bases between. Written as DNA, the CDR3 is TGTGCCAGCAGCCCGTTGACAGGTACCAACTATGGCTACACCTTC. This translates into CASSPLTGTNYGYTF. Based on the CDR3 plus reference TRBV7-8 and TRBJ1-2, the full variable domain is GAGVSQSPRYKVAKRGQDVALRCDPISGHVSLFWYQQALGQGPEFLTYFQNEAQLDKSGLPSDRFFAERPEGSVSTLKIQRTQQEDSAVYLCASSPLTGTNYGYTFGSGTRLTVV.